Listed below are T cell receptor beta chains from one sample, sequenced in a study of blood T cell repertoires in COVID-19. The assay was immunoSEQ multiplex PCR, and TCRdb's table has in-frame clones only and misses some. The profile shows 140,000 to 150,000 clones, roughly 87% of them singletons. Sequenced input: peripheral blood. The receptors originated from a woman aged 45 to 65 with acute or convalescent COVID-19. Each CDR3 is given with its conserved first and last residue. The D gene is left open where the match is weak. Clone size is given for some rows only: seen once, a few or many times, or a class if the clone is expanded.

14	TRBJ1-1	NA	NA	TRBV30	TGTGCCTGGACCACGGGACACCTGAACACTGAAGCTTTCTTT	CAWTTGHLNTEAFF
20	TRBJ2-1	TRBD2	NA	TRBV9	TGTGCCAGCAGCGTAGCCGGCGGACTAGCGGGAGTTTCACCCTACAATGAGCAGTTCTTC	CASSVAGGLAGVSPYNEQFF
17	TRBJ2-5	TRBD2	NA	TRBV5-1	TGCGCCAGCAGCTTGGAGCCTAGCGGCTCAAAAGGAGAGACCCAGTACTTC	CASSLEPSGSKGETQYF
15	TRBJ1-1	NA	NA	TRBV19	TGTGCCAGTAGTATAACAGGGCCGGTAGTCACTGAAGCTTTCTTT	CASSITGPVVTEAFF
13	TRBJ1-1	NA	NA	TRBV6-5	TGTGCCAGCAGTTTAAGGGGGAGTACTGAAGCTTTCTTT	CASSLRGSTEAFF
14	TRBJ1-2	TRBD1	NA	TRBV28	TGTGCCAGCAGTTATATTGACAGGGACTATGGCTACACCTTC	CASSYIDRDYGYTF
14	TRBJ2-7	NA	few	TRBV4-1	TGCGCCAGCAGCCACCCCGGGTCCTCCTACGAGCAGTACTTC	CASSHPGSSYEQYF
13	TRBJ2-7	TRBD1	NA	TRBV2	TGTGCCAGCCGGCGGGGACAGGGATACGAGCAGTACTTC	CASRRGQGYEQYF
15	TRBJ1-5	TRBD1	NA	TRBV19	TGTGCCAGTAGTATAGATCTGACAGGGGGACAGCCCCAGCATTTT	CASSIDLTGGQPQHF
13	TRBJ2-7	TRBD2	NA	TRBV2	TGTGCCAGCCGGACTAGCGGGAGCTACGAGCAGTACTTC	CASRTSGSYEQYF
18	TRBJ2-3	TRBD2	NA	TRBV18	TGTGCCAGCTCAGATAGACTTCCTGGGACTAGTCTTCTTGATACGCAGTATTTT	CASSDRLPGTSLLDTQYF
14	TRBJ2-2	NA	few	TRBV19	TGTGCCAGTCAGTGGGGGCGGAACACCGGGGAGCTGTTTTTT	CASQWGRNTGELFF
14	TRBJ2-7	NA	NA	TRBV11-2	TGTGCCAGCAGCTTACAGGGTTTGGGCTACGAGCAGTACTTC	CASSLQGLGYEQYF
14	TRBJ2-2	NA	NA	TRBV3-1/TRBV3-2	TGTGCCAGCAGCCAGCTCCGAGGGACCGGGGAGCTGTTTTTT	CASSQLRGTGELFF
15	TRBJ2-7	TRBD2	NA	TRBV5-4	TGTGCCAGCAGCTTAGCTAGCGGCCCGCGCTACGAGCAGTACTTC	CASSLASGPRYEQYF
15	TRBJ2-7	TRBD1	NA	TRBV10-3	TGTGCCATCAGTGAGTTGGGACAGGGGGTAAGGGAGCAGTACTTC	CAISELGQGVREQYF
15	TRBJ1-5	NA	NA	TRBV28	TGTGCCAGCAGTCGAACAGGGATAAGCAATCAGCCCCAGCATTTT	CASSRTGISNQPQHF
15	TRBJ2-3	NA	NA	TRBV7-3	TGTGCCAGCAGCTTAGAGGGAGGTGGCACAGATACGCAGTATTTT	CASSLEGGGTDTQYF
14	TRBJ2-5	NA	NA	TRBV7-2	TGTGCCAGCAGCTTAGGAGCAGGGGGGGAGACCCAGTACTTC	CASSLGAGGETQYF
15	TRBJ1-1	NA	NA	TRBV27	TGTGCCAGCAGTTTACGGACAACCTTCGACACTGAAGCTTTCTTT	CASSLRTTFDTEAFF
16	TRBJ2-2	TRBD2	few	TRBV13	TGTGCCAGCAGCTTTAGCGGGAGGGCCGTCGGCGGGGAGCTGTTTTTT	CASSFSGRAVGGELFF
16	TRBJ1-1	NA	NA	TRBV6-5	TGTGCCAGCAGTTACTCGATAACAGCCTGGGACACTGAAGCTTTCTTT	CASSYSITAWDTEAFF
11	TRBJ1-1	NA	NA	TRBV29-1	TGCAGCGTTGAATCAGGCACTGAAGCTTTCTTT	CSVESGTEAFF
16	TRBJ2-1	TRBD1	NA	TRBV28	TGTGCCAGCAGTCCACTAAGGACAGGAACGGACAATGAGCAGTTCTTC	CASSPLRTGTDNEQFF
12	TRBJ1-6	NA	NA	TRBV7-2	TGTGCCAGCAGCTTCAGAAGTTCACCCCTCCACTTT	CASSFRSSPLHF
14	TRBJ2-4	NA	NA	TRBV5-6	TGTGCCAGCAGCCGGTGGGGGCCAGGAAACATTCAGTACTTC	CASSRWGPGNIQYF
15	TRBJ2-3	NA	few	TRBV10-1	TGCGCCAGCTCCGAAGTTCCCGCGGCCCGAGATACGCAGTATTTT	CASSEVPAARDTQYF
16	TRBJ2-1	TRBD2	NA	TRBV24-1	TGTGCCACCAGTGATTTAGGGACTAGCGGGAGCAATGAGCAGTTCTTC	CATSDLGTSGSNEQFF
13	TRBJ2-7	NA	NA	TRBV6-5	TGTGCCAGCATTACAGCTCTTGGCCGCGAGCAGTACTTC	CASITALGREQYF
14	TRBJ2-2	NA	NA	TRBV18	TGTGCCAGCTCACCACCGGCCAGCACCGGGGAGCTGTTTTTT	CASSPPASTGELFF
15	TRBJ1-1	TRBD1	NA	TRBV7-9	TGTGCCAGCAGCTTAGGGGACAGCGGGTCGACTGAAGCTTTCTTT	CASSLGDSGSTEAFF
14	TRBJ1-2	NA	NA	TRBV28	TGTGCCAGCAGTCTACCCGAGGGTAACTATGGCTACACCTTC	CASSLPEGNYGYTF
15	TRBJ2-1	TRBD2	once	TRBV19	TGTGCCAGTAGTATTAGGGAGGGGACCTACAATGAGCAGTTCTTC	CASSIREGTYNEQFF
15	TRBJ1-1	NA	few	TRBV7-2	TGTGCCAGCAGCCCTCAGGCCGGGGTGAACACTGAAGCTTTCTTT	CASSPQAGVNTEAFF
18	TRBJ1-1	NA	NA	TRBV21-1	TGTGCCAGCAGCAAAGTGGGCAGGGGGCGGTTAAAGAACACTGAAGCTTTCTTT	CASSKVGRGRLKNTEAFF
14	TRBJ2-3	NA	NA	TRBV2	TGTGCCAGCAGTGGGAGGCTCAACACAGATACGCAGTATTTT	CASSGRLNTDTQYF
12	TRBJ2-1	NA	NA	TRBV19	TGTGCCAGTAGCACATACTACAATGAGCAGTTCTTC	CASSTYYNEQFF
10	TRBJ1-1	NA	NA	TRBV29-1	TGCAGCGTGTCGACAGGAGTAGCTTTCTTT	CSVSTGVAFF
13	TRBJ2-7	NA	NA	TRBV6-5	TGTGCCAGCAGTTACTCCTCTAGCGACGAGCAGTACTTC	CASSYSSSDEQYF
15	TRBJ1-2	NA	once	TRBV28	TGTGCCAGCAGTTTATTAGGGGTGTCCAACTATGGCTACACCTTC	CASSLLGVSNYGYTF
15	TRBJ1-6	NA	NA	TRBV6-1	TGTGCCAGCAGTGAAGCTGCAGTACCGAATTCACCCCTCCACTTT	CASSEAAVPNSPLHF
16	TRBJ2-2	TRBD2	NA	TRBV27	TGTGCCAGCAGTTTATTGTCTAGCGGGGGAATTGGGGAGCTGTTTTTT	CASSLLSSGGIGELFF
15	TRBJ2-7	TRBD2	NA	TRBV6-5	TGTGCCAGCAGGCCCGGGACTAGCGGGAATTACGAGCAGTACTTC	CASRPGTSGNYEQYF
16	TRBJ1-5	TRBD1	NA	TRBV12-5	TGTGCTAGTGGTTTGGTAATAGGGGGCGCGTATCAGCCCCAGCATTTT	CASGLVIGGAYQPQHF
15	TRBJ1-2	TRBD1	NA	TRBV29-1	TGCAGCGTTACGTTAGGACAGGGATTCAACTATGGCTACACCTTC	CSVTLGQGFNYGYTF
16	TRBJ2-1	TRBD2	NA	TRBV6-2/TRBV6-3	TGTGCCAGCAGTCCAAGAACCGGGACTACAAACAATGAGCAGTTCTTC	CASSPRTGTTNNEQFF
15	TRBJ2-7	NA	NA	TRBV7-3	TGTGCCAGCAGCTTATGGGGGGAAGGTTTCGACGAGCAGTACTTC	CASSLWGEGFDEQYF
17	TRBJ2-1	TRBD2	NA	TRBV11-3	TGTGCCAGCAGCTTAGGGGGTCTAGCGGTCTCCTACAATGAGCAGTTCTTC	CASSLGGLAVSYNEQFF
14	TRBJ1-2	NA	NA	TRBV7-2	TGTGCCAGCAGCTTAAGTCAGGGCAACTATGGCTACACCTTC	CASSLSQGNYGYTF
17	TRBJ2-5	TRBD2	once	TRBV10-2	TGCGCCAGCAGTGAGTTCTTAGCGGGGGGGTACCAAGAGACCCAGTACTTC	CASSEFLAGGYQETQYF
13	TRBJ2-7	TRBD1	once	TRBV11-3	TGTGCCAGCAGCTTGGGACAGCCCTACGAGCAGTACTTC	CASSLGQPYEQYF
14	TRBJ2-2	NA	NA	TRBV6-5	TGTGCCAGCAGGGTAACAGGGTACACCGGGGAGCTGTTTTTT	CASRVTGYTGELFF
14	TRBJ1-4	TRBD1	NA	TRBV7-2	TGTGCCAGCAGCCCGGGACAGATTAATGAAAAACTGTTTTTT	CASSPGQINEKLFF
13	TRBJ1-1	NA	few	TRBV2	TGTGCCAGCAGTGACGACAGGCCCCTAGCAGCTTTCTTT	CASSDDRPLAAFF